This T cell receptor beta chain was observed in a study of immune evolution from preneoplasia to lung adenocarcinoma. General study findings and limits: From normal lung to invasive adenocarcinoma, top clone frequencies appeared to decrease.

This table comes from immunoSEQ multiplex PCR, and its TCRdb copy is limited to in-frame clones, with some not included. The sample carries 8,000 or so clones, about 85% recorded once. This CDR3 is 16 amino acids long. Resections took place in Japan or China from about 2014 to 2018. Premalignant or tumor cells were enriched by macro-dissection after pathologic assessment. As regards this clone: The antigen remains unidentified.

The sequencing sample was made of FFPE minimally invasive lung adenocarcinoma tissue. V and J are TRBV21-1 and TRBJ1-4; TRBD1 was called by the table and not checked on the DNA. TRBV21-1 is marked as a pseudogene. This TCR derives from an older person with lung adenocarcinoma. In DNA form, the CDR3 reads TGTGCCAGCAGCAAATTTAGGACAGGGATAGGAGAAAAACTGTTTTTT. It specifies CASSKFRTGIGEKLFF.